Presented here are 3 T cell receptor beta chains from one specimen sequenced in a study of Graves' ophthalmopathy and Graves' hyperthyroidism. Amplified TCR beta CDR3 regions were obtained using RNA transcripts as template. The workflow started with a first-round RT-PCR run with HTBI primers and then moved on to a second-round multiplex PCR. TCRdb redid the calling of the multiplex PCR reads with MiXCR, one entry per CDR3 protein. The table lists some 520,000 distinct CDR3 sequences, approximately 15% of them singletons. Sequencing was done on a sample of blood. The receptors here all came from a woman in her twenties or thirties with Graves' ophthalmopathy.

About this clonotype itself: This CDR3 is missing its conserved last phenylalanine or tryptophan, likely due to a read error. The V call is TRBV6-5, the J call TRBJ2-2; 7 bases fit TRBD1. Germline-derived CDR1 and CDR2 are MNHEY and SVGAGI. This CDR3 is 15 amino acids long. J lost 7 bases, V lost 7 bases, and 12 bases had no gene match. Written as DNA, the CDR3 is TGTGCCAGCAATTATTTAGGGGGCTGGGGCGGGGAGCTGTTTGTT. This sequence encodes CASNYLGGWGGELFV.

Ten or more counts support this clonotype. The gene calls are TRBV7-9 and TRBJ1-2; unclear D gene. The CDR3 spans 12 residues. Germline V gene sequence: CDR1 SEHNR, CDR2 FQNEAQ (reference sequence). Trimming shortened V by 5 bases and J by 8 bases, and 12 bases separated the two germline ends. The chain's CDR3 is CASSLGVQGYTF. The CDR3 region has the DNA TGTGCCAGCAGCCTCGGCGTCCAGGGCTACACCTTC.

This clonotype was recorded many times. The chain joins TRBV12-5 to TRBJ1-1; D might be TRBD1 (6 bases). V lost 9 bases and J 5 bases, leaving 16 bases between the germline ends. In germline, CDR1 is LGHNT, CDR2 FRNRAP. The CDR3 is made up of 13 amino acids. DNA of the CDR3: TGTGCTAGCTGGCTGGGGGCTAGGACTGAAGCTTTCTTT. It is translated as CASWLGARTEAFF.